A selection of T cell receptor beta chains follows, all from one sample in a study of immune evolution from preneoplasia to lung adenocarcinoma. Measured with immunoSEQ multiplex PCR; TCRdb has only the in-frame clones, and not every one. This table holds some 15,000 clones, over 75% found once. The material sequenced was FFPE lung adenocarcinoma in situ tissue. The source of these receptors is a donor at least 70 years old with lung adenocarcinoma. Each CDR3 is given with its conserved first and last residue. Fields, in order: J gene, V gene, CDR3 protein.

TRBJ2-7 TRBV2 CASGADRDYEQYF
TRBJ1-3 TRBV5-4 CASRKDVDGNTIYF
TRBJ2-2 TRBV11-2 CASSPLAVGELFF
TRBJ1-1 TRBV28 CASSTSGTGNTEAFF
TRBJ2-2 TRBV11-1 CASSPSEGAHTGELFF
TRBJ1-1 TRBV28 CASSLRDMNTEAFF
TRBJ1-2 TRBV6-1 CASSVGVQGYGYTF
TRBJ1-1 TRBV2 CASRTDRGRRTEAFF
TRBJ1-2 TRBV9 CASSVDDYGYTF
TRBJ2-1 TRBV5-1 CASSFDSRGREQFF
TRBJ1-4 TRBV6-5 CASSYGGAGKLFF
TRBJ2-4 TRBV4-2 CASSQVQGANIQYF
TRBJ2-5 TRBV4-2 CASSQLRISGQETQYF
TRBJ1-5 TRBV28 CASRAHGFSNQPQHF
TRBJ2-3 TRBV5-1 CASSWGGGGSTDTQYF
TRBJ2-3 TRBV4-1 CASSQVGPDTQYF
TRBJ2-3 TRBV10-1 CASSRDQRGDTQYF
TRBJ2-7 TRBV6-5 CATTPPGGYEQYF
TRBJ1-2 TRBV27 CASSFSQSGYGYTF
TRBJ2-7 TRBV7-6 CASSLTRYEQYF
TRBJ2-7 TRBV5-1 CASSPHGGGKNYEQYF
TRBJ2-3 TRBV11-2 CASSLNMDTQYF
TRBJ2-3 TRBV2 CATRTSGFTDTQYF
TRBJ1-3 TRBV2 CASSVHISGNTIYF
TRBJ2-3 TRBV5-4 CASSLDRGQGDTQYF
TRBJ2-5 TRBV28 CAITIAGRQETQYF
TRBJ1-2 TRBV7-2 CASTWGTGDYGYTF
TRBJ1-5 TRBV4-1 CASSQDPGQGSSQPQHF
TRBJ2-3 TRBV5-1 CASSLGRGQVGTDTQYF
TRBJ2-1 TRBV5-1 CASSKNLPDINEQFF
TRBJ2-7 TRBV6-5 CASSVTSGELKQYF
TRBJ1-1 TRBV10-3 CAIRRDGEAFF
TRBJ2-1 TRBV7-2 CASSSQAYNEQFF
TRBJ2-7 TRBV19 CASSSPSVGYEQYF
TRBJ2-2 TRBV19 CASKSRTYTTGELFF
TRBJ2-1 TRBV7-2 CASSLAFGEEQFF
TRBJ2-5 TRBV2 CASSEGGREGETQYF
TRBJ2-2 TRBV19 CASSIWTSGKAGTGELFF
TRBJ2-5 TRBV19 CASSMARGLQETQYF
TRBJ2-7 TRBV28 CASSSPMGSGYEQYF
TRBJ2-5 TRBV28 CASSPGGQDSTQYF
TRBJ2-2 TRBV9 CASSALAGGPVTGELFF
TRBJ2-7 TRBV6-1 CASRPQENYEQYF
TRBJ2-7 TRBV6-5 CASSLRQAYEQYF
TRBJ2-2 TRBV28 CASNRGDSNTGELFF
TRBJ2-2 TRBV7-8 CASSSGLSGSIGELFF
TRBJ2-5 TRBV7-8 CASSRTIYQETQYF